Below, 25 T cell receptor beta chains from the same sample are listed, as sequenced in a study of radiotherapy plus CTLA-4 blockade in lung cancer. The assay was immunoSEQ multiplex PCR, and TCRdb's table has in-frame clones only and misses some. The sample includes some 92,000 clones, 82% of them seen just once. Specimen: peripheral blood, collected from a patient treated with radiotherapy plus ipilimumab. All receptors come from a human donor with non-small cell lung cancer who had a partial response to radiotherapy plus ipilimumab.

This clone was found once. This CDR3 reads CASSPRDRGFSYEQYF. CDR3 DNA: TGTGCCAGCAGTCCCCGGGACAGGGGGTTCTCCTACGAGCAGTACTTC. V usage is TRBV6-7 and J usage is TRBJ2-5, with 11 nucleotides matching TRBD1. The J call could be wrong; TRBJ2-7 is a better fit for the DNA end. Being an ORF, TRBV6-7 has a function that is uncertain. The CDR3 contains 16 residues.

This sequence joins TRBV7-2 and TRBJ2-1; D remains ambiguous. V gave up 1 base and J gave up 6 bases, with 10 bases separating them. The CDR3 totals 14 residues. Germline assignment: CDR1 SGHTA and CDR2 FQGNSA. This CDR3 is CASSLGAGLNEQFF. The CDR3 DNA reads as TGTGCCAGCAGCTTAGGGGCTGGCCTCAATGAGCAGTTCTTC.

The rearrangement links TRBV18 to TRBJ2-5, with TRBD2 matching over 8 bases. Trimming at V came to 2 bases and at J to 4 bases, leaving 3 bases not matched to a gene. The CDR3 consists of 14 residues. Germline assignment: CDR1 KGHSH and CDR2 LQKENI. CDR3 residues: CASSPGLAGETQYF. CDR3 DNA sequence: TGTGCCAGCTCACCAGGGCTAGCGGGAGAGACCCAGTACTTC.

CDR3 nucleotide sequence: TGTGCCAGCAGTCTAAGCACCTACGAGCAGTACTTC. This encodes CASSLSTYEQYF. The chain recombines TRBV28 with TRBJ2-7; D ambiguous. The germline V gene has CDR1 MDHEN and CDR2 SYDVKM. The CDR3 spans 12 residues. V shed 5 bases and J shed 2 bases, with 7 bases lying between them.

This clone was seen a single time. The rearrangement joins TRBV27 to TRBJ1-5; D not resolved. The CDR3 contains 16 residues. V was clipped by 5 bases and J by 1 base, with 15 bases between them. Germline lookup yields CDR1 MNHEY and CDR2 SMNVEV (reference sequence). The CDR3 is CASSALQLRSNQPQHF. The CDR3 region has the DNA TGTGCCAGCAGTGCCTTACAGCTGAGAAGCAATCAGCCCCAGCATTTT.

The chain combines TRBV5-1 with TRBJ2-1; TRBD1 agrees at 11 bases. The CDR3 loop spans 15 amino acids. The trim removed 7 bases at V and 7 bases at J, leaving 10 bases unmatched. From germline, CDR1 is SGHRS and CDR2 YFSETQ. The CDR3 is CASREPGQGGNEQFF. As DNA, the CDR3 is TGCGCCAGCCGCGAACCGGGACAGGGGGGAAATGAGCAGTTCTTC.

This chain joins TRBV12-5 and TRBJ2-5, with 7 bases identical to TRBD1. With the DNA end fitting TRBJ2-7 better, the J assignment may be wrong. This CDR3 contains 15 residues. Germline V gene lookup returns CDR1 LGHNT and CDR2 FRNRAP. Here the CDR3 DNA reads TGTGCTAGTGGCCAAACCGACAGGGTGAAGGACGAGCAGTACTTC. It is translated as CASGQTDRVKDEQYF.

The CDR3, as DNA: TGTGCCAGCAGGAGATGGGAGGGAGAAAGCGCCGAGCAGTACTTC. Translating it yields CASRRWEGESAEQYF. V gene TRBV28 combines with J gene TRBJ2-7; 7 bases map to TRBD2. Trimming cost V 6 bases and J 6 bases; bases outside gene matches: 14. This CDR3 has 15 amino acids. Germline V lookup: CDR1 MDHEN, CDR2 SYDVKM.

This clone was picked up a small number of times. The CDR3 nucleotides read TGTGCCAGCAGCTTCGATACCGCCGGGAGCAATGAGCAGTTCTTC. Translation gives CASSFDTAGSNEQFF. The chain joins TRBV7-2 to TRBJ2-1, with D maybe TRBD2 (6 bases). Trimming pared 3 bases from V and 6 bases from J, leaving 15 bases between. The CDR3 is made up of 15 amino acids. Germline V gives CDR1 SGHTA, CDR2 FQGNSA.

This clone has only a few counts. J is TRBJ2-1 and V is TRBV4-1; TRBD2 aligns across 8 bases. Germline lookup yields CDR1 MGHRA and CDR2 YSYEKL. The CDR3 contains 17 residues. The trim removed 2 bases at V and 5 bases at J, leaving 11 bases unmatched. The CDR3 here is CASSQQKGGRSDNEQFF. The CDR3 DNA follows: TGCGCCAGCAGCCAACAAAAGGGCGGGAGGTCCGACAATGAGCAGTTCTTC.

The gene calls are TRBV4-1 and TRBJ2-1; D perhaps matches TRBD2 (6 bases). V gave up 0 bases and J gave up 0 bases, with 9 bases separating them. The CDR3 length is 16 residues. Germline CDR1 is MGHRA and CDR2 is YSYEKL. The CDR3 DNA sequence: TGCGCCAGCAGCCAAGACGCGGGGAGCTCCTACAATGAGCAGTTCTTC. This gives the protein CASSQDAGSSYNEQFF.

The CDR3 DNA follows: TGTGCCAGTAGTATATCAGGGTTCGATCAGCCCCAGCATTTT. The encoded protein is CASSISGFDQPQHF. This rearrangement joins TRBV19 to TRBJ1-5, with a tentative D call TRBD1 (5 bases). The CDR3 contains 14 residues. Germline V CDR1 and CDR2: LNHDA, SQIVND (reference sequence). Deletions cut 2 bases from V and 5 bases from J, with 10 bases between.

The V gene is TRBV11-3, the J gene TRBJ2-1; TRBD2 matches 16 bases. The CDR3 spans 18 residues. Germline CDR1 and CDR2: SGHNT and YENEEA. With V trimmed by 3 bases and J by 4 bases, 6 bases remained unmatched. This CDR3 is CASSFGTSGRAGYNEQFF. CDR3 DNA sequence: TGTGCCAGCAGCTTCGGGACTAGCGGGAGGGCGGGGTACAATGAGCAGTTCTTC.

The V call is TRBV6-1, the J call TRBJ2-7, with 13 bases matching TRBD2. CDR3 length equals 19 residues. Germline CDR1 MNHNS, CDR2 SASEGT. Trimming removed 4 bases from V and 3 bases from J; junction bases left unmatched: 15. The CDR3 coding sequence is TGTGCCAGCAGTGTGTACGGGGACAGGGGGACTAGCGGGAACTACGAGCAGTACTTC. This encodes CASSVYGDRGTSGNYEQYF.

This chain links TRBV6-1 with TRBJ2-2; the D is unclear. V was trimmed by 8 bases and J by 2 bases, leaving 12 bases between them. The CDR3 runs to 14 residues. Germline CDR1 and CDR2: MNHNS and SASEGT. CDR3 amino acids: CASLASLNTGELFF. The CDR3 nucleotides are TGTGCCAGCCTCGCAAGCCTAAACACCGGGGAGCTGTTTTTT.

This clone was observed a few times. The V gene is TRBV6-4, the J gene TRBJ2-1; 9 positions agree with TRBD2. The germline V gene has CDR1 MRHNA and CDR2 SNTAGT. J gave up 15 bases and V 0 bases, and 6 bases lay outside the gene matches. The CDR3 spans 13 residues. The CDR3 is CASSDSMGLAMFF. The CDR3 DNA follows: TGTGCCAGCAGTGACTCGATGGGACTAGCTATGTTCTTC.

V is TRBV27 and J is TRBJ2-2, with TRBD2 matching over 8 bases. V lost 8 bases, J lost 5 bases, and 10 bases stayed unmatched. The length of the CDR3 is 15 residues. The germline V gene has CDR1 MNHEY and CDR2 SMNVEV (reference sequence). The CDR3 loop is CASCAGGVSTGELFF. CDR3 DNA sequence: TGTGCCAGCTGCGCGGGAGGAGTTAGTACCGGGGAGCTGTTTTTT.

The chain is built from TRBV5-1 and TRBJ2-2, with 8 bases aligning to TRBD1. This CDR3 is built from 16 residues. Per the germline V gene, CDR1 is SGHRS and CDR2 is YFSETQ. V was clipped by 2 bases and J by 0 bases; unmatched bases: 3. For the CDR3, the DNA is TGCGCCAGCAGCTTCCGACAGGGGCCGAACACCGGGGAGCTGTTTTTT. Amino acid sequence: CASSFRQGPNTGELFF.

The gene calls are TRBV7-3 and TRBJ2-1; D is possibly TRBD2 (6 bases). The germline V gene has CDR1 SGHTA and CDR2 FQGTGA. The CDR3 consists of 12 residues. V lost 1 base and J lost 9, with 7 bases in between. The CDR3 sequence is CASSLNGGEQFF. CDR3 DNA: TGTGCCAGCAGCTTAAACGGGGGTGAGCAGTTCTTC. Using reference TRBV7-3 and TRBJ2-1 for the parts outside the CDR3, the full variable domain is GAGVSQTPSNKVTEKGKYVELRCDPISGHTALYWYRQSLGQGPEFLIYFQGTGAADDSGLPNDRFFAVRPEGSVSTLKIQRTERGDSAVYLCASSLNGGEQFFGPGTRLTVL.

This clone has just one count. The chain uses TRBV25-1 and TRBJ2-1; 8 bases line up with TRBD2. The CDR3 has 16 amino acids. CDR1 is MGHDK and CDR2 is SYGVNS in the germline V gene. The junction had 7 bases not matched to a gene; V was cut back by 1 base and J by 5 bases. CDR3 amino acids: CASSEFGGRLNNEQFF. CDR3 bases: TGTGCCAGCAGTGAATTTGGCGGGAGGCTCAACAATGAGCAGTTCTTC. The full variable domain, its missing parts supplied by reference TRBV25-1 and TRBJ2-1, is EADIYQTPRYLVIGTGKKITLECSQTMGHDKMYWYQQDPGMELHLIHYSYGVNSTEKGDLSSESTVSRIRTEHFPLTLESARPSHTSQYLCASSEFGGRLNNEQFFGPGTRLTVL.

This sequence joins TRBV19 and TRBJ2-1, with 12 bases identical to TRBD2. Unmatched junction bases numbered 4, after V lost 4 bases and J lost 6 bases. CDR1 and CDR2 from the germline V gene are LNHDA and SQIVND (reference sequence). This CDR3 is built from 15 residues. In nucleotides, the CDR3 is TGTGCCAGTAGTAGACTAGCGGGAGCTCGCAATGAGCAGTTCTTC. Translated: CASSRLAGARNEQFF.

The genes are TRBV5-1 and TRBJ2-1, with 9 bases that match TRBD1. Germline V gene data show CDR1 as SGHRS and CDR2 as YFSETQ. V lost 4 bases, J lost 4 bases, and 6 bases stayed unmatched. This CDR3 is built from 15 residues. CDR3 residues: CASSAGTGTYNEQFF. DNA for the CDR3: TGCGCCAGCAGCGCCGGGACAGGGACTTACAATGAGCAGTTCTTC.

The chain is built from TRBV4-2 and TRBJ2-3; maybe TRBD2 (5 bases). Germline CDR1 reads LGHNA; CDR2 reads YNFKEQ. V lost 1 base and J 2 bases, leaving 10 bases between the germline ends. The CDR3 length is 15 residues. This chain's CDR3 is CASSQVDGITDTQYF. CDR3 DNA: TGTGCCAGCAGCCAAGTAGACGGGATCACAGATACGCAGTATTTT.

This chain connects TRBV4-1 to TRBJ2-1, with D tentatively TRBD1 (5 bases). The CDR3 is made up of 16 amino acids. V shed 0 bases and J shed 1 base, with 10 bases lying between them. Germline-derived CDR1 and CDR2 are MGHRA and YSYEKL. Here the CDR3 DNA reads TGCGCCAGCAGCCAAGATGGGCGACAGTCCTACAATGAGCAGTTCTTC. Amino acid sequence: CASSQDGRQSYNEQFF.

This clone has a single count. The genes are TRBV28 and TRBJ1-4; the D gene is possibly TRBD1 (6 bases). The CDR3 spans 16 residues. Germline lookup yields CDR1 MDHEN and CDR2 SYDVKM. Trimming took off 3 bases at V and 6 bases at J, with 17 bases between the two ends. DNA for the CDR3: TGTGCCAGCAGTTTTTTATTAGGGACAAGATATGAAAAACTGTTTTTT. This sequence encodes CASSFLLGTRYEKLFF.